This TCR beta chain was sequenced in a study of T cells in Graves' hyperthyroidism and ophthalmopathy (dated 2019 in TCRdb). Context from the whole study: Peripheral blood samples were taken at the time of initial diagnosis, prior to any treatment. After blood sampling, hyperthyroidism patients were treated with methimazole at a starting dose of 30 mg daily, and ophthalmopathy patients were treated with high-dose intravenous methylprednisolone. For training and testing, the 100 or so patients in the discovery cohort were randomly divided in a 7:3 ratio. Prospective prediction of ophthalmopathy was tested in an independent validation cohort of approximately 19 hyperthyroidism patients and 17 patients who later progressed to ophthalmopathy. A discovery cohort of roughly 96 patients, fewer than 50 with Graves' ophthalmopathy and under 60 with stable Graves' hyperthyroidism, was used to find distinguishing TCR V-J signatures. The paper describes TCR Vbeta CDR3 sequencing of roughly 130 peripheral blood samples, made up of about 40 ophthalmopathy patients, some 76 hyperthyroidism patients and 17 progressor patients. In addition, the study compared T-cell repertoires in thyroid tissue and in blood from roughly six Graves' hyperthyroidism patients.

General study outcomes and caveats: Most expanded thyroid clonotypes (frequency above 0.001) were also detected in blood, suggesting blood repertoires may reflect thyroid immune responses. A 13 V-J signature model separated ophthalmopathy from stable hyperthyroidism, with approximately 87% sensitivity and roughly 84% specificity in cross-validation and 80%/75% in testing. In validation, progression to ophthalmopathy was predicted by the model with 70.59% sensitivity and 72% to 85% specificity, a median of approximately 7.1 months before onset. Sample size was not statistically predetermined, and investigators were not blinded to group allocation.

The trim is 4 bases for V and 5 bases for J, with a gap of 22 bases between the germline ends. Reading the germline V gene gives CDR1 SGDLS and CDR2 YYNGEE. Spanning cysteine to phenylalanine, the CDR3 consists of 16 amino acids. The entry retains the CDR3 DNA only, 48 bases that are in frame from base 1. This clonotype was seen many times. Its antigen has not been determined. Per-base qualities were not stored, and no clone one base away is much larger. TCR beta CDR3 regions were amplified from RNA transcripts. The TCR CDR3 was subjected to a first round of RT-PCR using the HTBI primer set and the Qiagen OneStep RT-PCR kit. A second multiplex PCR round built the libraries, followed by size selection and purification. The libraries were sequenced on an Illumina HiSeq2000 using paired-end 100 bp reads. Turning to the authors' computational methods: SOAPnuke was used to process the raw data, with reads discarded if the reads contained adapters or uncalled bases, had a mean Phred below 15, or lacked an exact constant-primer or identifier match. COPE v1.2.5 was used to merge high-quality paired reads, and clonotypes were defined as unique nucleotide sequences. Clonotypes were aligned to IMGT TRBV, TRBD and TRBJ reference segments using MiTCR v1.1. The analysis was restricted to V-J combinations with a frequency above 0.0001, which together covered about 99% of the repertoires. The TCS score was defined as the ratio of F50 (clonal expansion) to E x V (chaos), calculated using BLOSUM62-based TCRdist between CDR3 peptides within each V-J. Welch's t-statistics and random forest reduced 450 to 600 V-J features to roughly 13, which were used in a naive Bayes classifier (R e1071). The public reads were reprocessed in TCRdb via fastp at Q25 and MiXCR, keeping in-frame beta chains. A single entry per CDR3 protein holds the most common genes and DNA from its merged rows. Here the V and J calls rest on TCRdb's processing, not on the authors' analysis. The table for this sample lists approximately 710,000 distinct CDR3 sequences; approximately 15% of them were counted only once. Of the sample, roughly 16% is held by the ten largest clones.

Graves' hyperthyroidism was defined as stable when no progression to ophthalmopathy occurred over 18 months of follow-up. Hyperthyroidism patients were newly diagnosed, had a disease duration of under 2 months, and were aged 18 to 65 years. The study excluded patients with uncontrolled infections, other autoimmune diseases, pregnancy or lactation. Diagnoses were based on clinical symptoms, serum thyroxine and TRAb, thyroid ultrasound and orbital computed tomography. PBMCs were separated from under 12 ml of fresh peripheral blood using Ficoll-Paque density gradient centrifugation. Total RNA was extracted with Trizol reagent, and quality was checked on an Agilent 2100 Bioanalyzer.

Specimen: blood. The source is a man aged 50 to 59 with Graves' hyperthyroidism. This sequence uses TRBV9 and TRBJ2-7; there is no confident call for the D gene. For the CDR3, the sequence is CASSPVPLGSVHEQYF. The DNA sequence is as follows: TGTGCCAGCAGCCCCGTACCCCTTGGCAGCGTCCACGAGCAGTACTTC. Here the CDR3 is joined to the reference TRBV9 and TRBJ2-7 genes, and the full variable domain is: DSGVTQTPKHLITATGQRVTLRCSPRSGDLSVYWYQQSLDQGLQFLIQYYNGEERAKGNILERFSAQQFPDLHSELNLSSLELGDSALYFCASSPVPLGSVHEQYFGPGTRLTVT.